What follows is one T cell receptor (beta chain) and its context. The CDR3 spans 16 residues. CDR1 is SGDLS and CDR2 is YYNGEE in the germline V gene. V shed 0 bases and J shed 4 bases, with 14 bases lying between them. The method was immunoSEQ multiplex PCR; TCRdb's version includes in-frame clones alone and lacks a portion of them. The data contain fewer than 75,000 clones, roughly 95% of them seen just once; the ten biggest clones take up around 3.2%. The validation cohort, a group of 90 to 150 subjects, included the donors and was separate from the roughly 700-subject first cohort. This record comes from a study of cytomegalovirus exposure and HLA in healthy donors.

This sequence was found in a man aged 18 to 29 in good health and CMV-seronegative. The sample comprised PBMCs. The chain is built from TRBV9 and TRBJ2-1; D is possibly TRBD2 (6 bases). CDR3 DNA: TGTGCCAGCAGCGTAGCTGACAGCGGGTTGTACAATGAGCAGTTCTTC. Translated, it gives CASSVADSGLYNEQFF.